This T cell receptor beta chain was profiled in a study of spatial heterogeneity in lung cancer. Across the study: Detected beta-chain sequences consistently exceeded alpha-chain sequences. Raw sequencing reads included, on average, more than 8.5 appearances of each unique TCR and UMI combination. Broader study findings: Resection saw ubiquitous expanded tumor TCRs appear in blood more than follow-up did.

The ends were cut back, 2 bases at V and 7 bases at J, with 15 bases in the middle. CDR1 and CDR2 from the germline V gene are SNHLY and FYNNEI. The CDR3 length is 15 residues. Time point indicated: sample taken at primary tumor resection. The sequenced material consisted of unsorted whole RNA from tumor, nontumor lung or frozen PBMC. The 55 to 90 donors had untreated early-stage non-small cell lung cancer. Worth noting for this clonotype: Its antigen remains unknown.

MiXCR, applied by TCRdb to the 5' RACE reads, yields one record per CDR3 protein. The sample holds about 38,000 distinct CDR3 sequences; 6.5% to 9.5% are singletons and the top ten take 25% to 35%. This clonotype originated in a male donor with early-stage non-small cell lung cancer. The sample in question was PBMCs, obtained at surgery. V and J are TRBV2 and TRBJ2-4; D is perhaps TRBD2 (6 bases). The chain's CDR3 is CASSEPRGGWNIQYF. The CDR3 nucleotides are TGTGCCAGCAGTGAACCCCGGGGAGGCTGGAACATTCAGTACTTC.